Given below is one T cell receptor (beta chain) in context. These data come from a study of blood T cell repertoires in COVID-19. Study details: PBMCs, B-cell-depleted T cells, or T cells provided the cDNA or gDNA that made up the material.

Methods used by the authors: Amplification of reference gene primers was used by the study to estimate nucleated cell counts. Only in-frame clones appear in the TCRdb table, and some are missing; sequencing was by immunoSEQ multiplex PCR. The V and J calls and clone size are taken from that table; D and trimming were inferred from the DNA. The top ten hold 1.6% of the sample, which has about 140,000 clones, roughly four fifths seen once. This clonotype was obtained from a human donor in a cohort sampled during active COVID-19. Sequencing input: peripheral blood.

CDR3 coding DNA: TGTGCCAGCAGCGTAGGGGTGAGGGGCAGGGGGCGAGGAGAGACCCAGTACTTC. Its protein is CASSVGVRGRGRGETQYF. The chain is built from TRBV9 and TRBJ2-5; 8 bases are shared with TRBD1. This CDR3 contains 18 residues. V shed 0 bases, J shed 4 bases, and the junction held 14 bases outside the gene matches. Germline V gene sequence: CDR1 SGDLS, CDR2 YYNGEE. Looking up the rest from reference TRBV9 and TRBJ2-5 gives the full variable domain: DSGVTQTPKHLITATGQRVTLRCSPRSGDLSVYWYQQSLDQGLQFLIQYYNGEERAKGNILERFSAQQFPDLHSELNLSSLELGDSALYFCASSVGVRGRGRGETQYFGPGTRLLVL.